These 9 T cell receptor beta chains originate from one sample sequenced in a study of T cell repertoires in cytomegalovirus infection. TCRdb called the reads again in MiXCR, with one record for every CDR3 protein. The sample has 400,000 to 600,000 distinct CDR3 sequences, approximately 40% seen once; the top ten hold around 45%. These TCRs are of unknown antigen specificity. Specimen: cultured PBMCs, collected from culture after CMV antigen stimulation. These receptors were collected from a human donor in good health (CMV status not recorded). Some clones in this sample may be carry-over from other donors' samples.

There are a few counts of this clonotype. The chain is built from TRBV6-1 and TRBJ1-5, with D perhaps TRBD1 (6 bases). The CDR3 consists of 16 residues. The V end lost 7 bases, the J end lost 5 bases, and 21 bases lay between the germline ends. Germline V gene sequence: CDR1 MNHNS, CDR2 SASEGT. In nucleotides, the CDR3 is TGTGCCAGCATTGCCACGGGACACCCATGGGATCAGCCCCAGCATTTT. Amino acid sequence: CASIATGHPWDQPQHF.

The V gene is TRBV20-1, the J gene TRBJ2-1; tentatively, D is TRBD2 (6 bases). V was shortened by 1 base and J by 3 bases, with 16 bases between the two germline ends. Germline assignment: CDR1 DFQATT and CDR2 SNEGSKA (reference sequence). The CDR3 contains 16 residues. The CDR3 loop is CSARALRGLSYNEQFF. CDR3 sequence (DNA): TGCAGTGCTAGAGCCCTGAGGGGACTGAGCTACAATGAGCAGTTCTTC.

Only a few counts were recorded for this clonotype. This rearrangement joins TRBV12-3 or TRBV12-4 to TRBJ1-1; weak D call: TRBD1 (6 bases). The CDR3 has 14 residues. Deletions cut 7 bases from V and 1 base from J, with 13 bases between. CDR3 sequence reads: CASNRRGPNTEAFF. CDR3 DNA: TGTGCCAGCAACCGGCGGGGGCCGAACACTGAAGCTTTCTTT.

This clonotype came up a few times. The rearrangement joins TRBV4-1 to TRBJ2-7; 9 nucleotides line up with TRBD1. This CDR3 region has 14 residues. Per germline, CDR1 MGHRA and CDR2 YSYEKL. Germline trimming cut 5 bases from V and 5 bases from J; bases unmatched to any gene: 7. CDR3 amino acids: CASSDRDRAHEQYF. CDR3 nucleotide sequence: TGCGCCAGCAGCGACCGGGACAGGGCCCACGAGCAGTACTTC.

The V gene is TRBV6-6, the J gene TRBJ2-3; no firm D call. V was pared by 0 bases and J by 6 bases, with 7 bases between. The germline CDR1 and CDR2 sequences are MNHNY and SVGAGI (reference sequence). This CDR3 has 13 amino acids. For the CDR3, the DNA is TGTGCCAGCAGTTACTCGTCAGGCGATACGCAGTATTTT. Its protein is CASSYSSGDTQYF.

This rearrangement joins TRBV12-3 or TRBV12-4 to TRBJ2-3, with 9 bases aligning to TRBD2. The trim removed 6 bases at V and 5 bases at J, leaving 6 bases unmatched. The length of the CDR3 is 14 residues. The CDR3 nucleotides are TGTGCCAGCAGCATTAGCGGGAGTCAAGATACGCAGTATTTT. Protein product: CASSISGSQDTQYF.

The rearrangement uses TRBV29-1 and TRBJ2-7; 11 positions match TRBD2. This CDR3 spans 15 amino acids. Germline CDR1 is SQVTM and CDR2 is ANQGSEA. V was pared by 2 bases and J by 4 bases, with 7 bases of the junction left unmatched. The CDR3 bases are TGCAGCGTTGAAAGTACTAGCGGGAGTTTTTACGAGCAGTACTTC. Translation: CSVESTSGSFYEQYF.

The chain joins TRBV20-1 to TRBJ2-3, with 7 bases identical to TRBD2. Germline V lookup: CDR1 DFQATT, CDR2 SNEGSKA (reference sequence). The CDR3 extends over 14 amino acids. Germline trimming cut 6 bases from V and 0 bases from J; bases unmatched to any gene: 6. The CDR3 nucleotides read TGCAGTGCGGCGGATAGCGGGAGCACAGATACGCAGTATTTT. Translation gives CSAADSGSTDTQYF.

This clonotype was recorded a few times. The genes are TRBV7-2 and TRBJ2-1; TRBD2 agrees at 9 bases. Losses at the gene ends were 5 bases for V and 6 bases for J; bases not matched to a gene: 11. This CDR3 has 16 amino acids. Germline CDR1 reads SGHTA; CDR2 reads FQGNSA. The CDR3 loop is CASSPLGLAGPNEQFF. CDR3 in DNA: TGTGCCAGCAGCCCCCTGGGGCTAGCGGGACCCAATGAGCAGTTCTTC.